The 25 T cell receptor beta chains given below trace back to one sample, sequenced in a study of vaccination and CD4 T cells after COVID-19 (dated by TCRdb to the early 2020s). The sample's treatment or condition label, decoded: approximately 10-day PBMC culture with coronavirus spike peptide pools or control peptides (ViraFEST assay). Libraries were constructed by PCR. Data came from an Illumina iSeq 100. DNA from cultured CD4+ T cells underwent TCR sequencing with the Oncomine TCR Beta short-read assay at the Johns Hopkins FTIC core. TCRdb reran the public reads through fastp at Q25 and MiXCR, keeping productive beta chains. Entries that share a CDR3 protein sequence are merged under the most common genes and DNA. The sample table lists roughly 12,000 distinct CDR3 sequences, roughly 55% of them with a count of one. Of the sample, more than 8% is held by the ten largest clones. The antigens these receptors bind are not known.

What was sequenced was CD4+ T cells from blood, cultured in vitro. These receptors all come from a human donor who had recovered from COVID-19.

The chain has TRBV6-5 and TRBJ1-1, with D uncertain. Deletions cut 0 bases from V and 2 bases from J, with 7 bases between. Per the germline V gene, CDR1 is MNHEY and CDR2 is SVGAGI. The CDR3 spans 14 residues. The CDR3 DNA is TGTGCCAGCAGTTACTCGAAGGGAAACACTGAAGCTTTCTTT. Protein sequence: CASSYSKGNTEAFF.

This clonotype was seen more than once but under ten times. The rearrangement links TRBV20-1 to TRBJ2-1, with 7 positions matching TRBD1. Germline CDR1 and CDR2: DFQATT and SNEGSKA (reference sequence). This CDR3 has 15 residues. Losses at the gene ends were 6 bases for V and 2 bases for J; bases not matched to a gene: 10. CDR3 bases: TGCAGTGCAGCGACAGGGCCTCGGGCCTACAATGAGCAGTTCTTC. Protein: CSAATGPRAYNEQFF.

CDR3: CASSSPSGNEQFF. The CDR3 DNA sequence: TGTGCCAGCAGTTCCCCGTCGGGGAATGAGCAGTTCTTC. V and J are TRBV6-4 and TRBJ2-1; possible D gene TRBD2, 5 bases. Trimming took off 5 bases at V and 7 bases at J, with 12 bases between the two ends. This CDR3 region has 13 residues. CDR1 and CDR2 (germline): MRHNA, SNTAGT.

V gene TRBV19 combines with J gene TRBJ2-3, with 8 positions matching TRBD2. There are 16 residues in the CDR3. Unmatched junction bases numbered 5, after V lost 1 base and J lost 2 bases. The germline gives CDR1 LNHDA, CDR2 SQIVND (reference sequence). The CDR3 DNA is TGTGCCAGTAGTATAGCGGTAGCGGGACCCACAGATACGCAGTATTTT. Its translation is CASSIAVAGPTDTQYF.

The V call is TRBV28, the J call TRBJ2-7; D possibly corresponds to TRBD2 (6 bases). Trimming removed 7 bases at V and 2 bases at J, with 12 bases between. The CDR3 runs 13 residues. Per germline, CDR1 MDHEN and CDR2 SYDVKM. The CDR3 bases are TGTGCCAGCAAAAGGGACTTGCCCTACGAGCAGTACTTC. Its protein product is CASKRDLPYEQYF.

The chain joins TRBV10-3 to TRBJ2-5; D uncertain. Germline V gene sequence: CDR1 ENHRY, CDR2 SYGVKD. CDR3 length: 16 residues. Trimming took 1 base from V and 4 from J, leaving 16 bases between them. The CDR3 DNA follows: TGTGCCATCAGTGAGTTCGGTTCGACATTTACAGAGACCCAGTACTTC. It specifies CAISEFGSTFTETQYF.

The CDR3 loop is CASSRDIVSGNTIYF. CDR3 in DNA: TGTGCCAGCAGCCGGGACATCGTCTCTGGAAACACCATATATTTT. The rearrangement uses TRBV7-2 and TRBJ1-3; tentatively, D is TRBD1 (6 bases). V was pared by 5 bases and J by 0 bases, with 11 bases between. CDR1 SGHTA and CDR2 FQGNSA come from the germline V gene. The CDR3 is made up of 15 amino acids.

V is TRBV15 and J is TRBJ2-3, with D possibly being TRBD1 (6 bases). Trimming cost V 0 bases and J 5 bases, with 18 bases left between them. Looked up from germline, CDR1 is LNHNV and CDR2 is YYDKDF (reference sequence). The CDR3 has 17 residues. The CDR3 DNA is TGTGCCACCAGCAGAGATCGGATGCAGGGGAGTGGAGATACGCAGTATTTT. Amino acid sequence: CATSRDRMQGSGDTQYF.

This clonotype was picked up one time. The chain combines TRBV15 with TRBJ2-7; 7 bases align to TRBD1. This CDR3 is built from 15 residues. V was pared by 3 bases and J by 3 bases, with 8 bases of the junction left unmatched. CDR1 and CDR2 (germline): LNHNV, YYDKDF (reference sequence). CDR3 sequence reads: CATSRLGQRHYEQYF. DNA for the CDR3: TGTGCCACCAGCAGGTTGGGACAGCGACACTACGAGCAGTACTTC.

The chain combines TRBV28 with TRBJ1-3; unclear D gene. This CDR3 is 14 amino acids long. Germline V gene data show CDR1 as MDHEN and CDR2 as SYDVKM. V lost 6 bases, J lost 0 bases, and 9 bases lay in between. CDR3 coding DNA: TGTGCCAGCAGCCAAGTCCTCTCTGGAAACACCATATATTTT. Its translation: CASSQVLSGNTIYF.

This clonotype was found a few times. V gene TRBV7-9 combines with J gene TRBJ2-2; possibly TRBD2 for D (6 bases). V was cut by 10 bases and J by 1 base, with 16 bases left in between. The CDR3 sequence is 15 residues long. Germline lookup yields CDR1 SEHNR and CDR2 FQNEAQ (reference sequence). CDR3 coding DNA: TGTGCCACCCTCCCGGGACTCCAGAACACCGGGGAGCTGTTTTTT. Residues: CATLPGLQNTGELFF.

This clonotype has just a few counts. The rearrangement links TRBV7-9 to TRBJ1-6; D uncertain. Germline values: CDR1 SEHNR, CDR2 FQNEAQ (reference sequence). The V and J ends lost 2 bases and 8 bases respectively, with 13 bases between them. The CDR3 loop spans 15 amino acids. The CDR3 loop reads CASSLTPGPDSPLHF. The CDR3 nucleotides are TGTGCCAGCAGCTTAACGCCAGGTCCGGATTCACCCCTCCACTTT. Combining the CDR3 with reference TRBV7-9 and TRBJ1-6 gives the whole variable domain DTGVSQNPRHKITKRGQNVTFRCDPISEHNRLYWYRQTLGQGPEFLTYFQNEAQLEKSRLLSDRFSAERPKGSFSTLEIQRTEQGDSAMYLCASSLTPGPDSPLHFGNGTRLTVT.

The V and J genes are TRBV20-1 and TRBJ2-3; 8 bases match TRBD2. Germline trimming cut 4 bases from V and 3 bases from J; bases unmatched to any gene: 15. This CDR3 spans 17 amino acids. From germline, CDR1 is DFQATT and CDR2 SNEGSKA (reference sequence). The CDR3 sequence is CSATPPGSGSYTDTQYF. CDR3 in DNA: TGCAGTGCTACCCCCCCGGGCAGCGGGAGTTATACAGATACGCAGTATTTT.

This clonotype was found once. This chain links TRBV2 with TRBJ2-7; TRBD2 agrees at 7 bases. This CDR3 region has 15 residues. V lost 1 base to trimming and J lost 4 bases; unmatched junction nucleotides: 7. Germline-derived CDR1 and CDR2 are SNHLY and FYNNEI. The CDR3 is CASSEGLADGYEQYF. CDR3 bases: TGTGCCAGCAGTGAAGGCCTAGCGGACGGATACGAGCAGTACTTC. Supplemented by reference TRBV2 and TRBJ2-7, the full variable domain reads EPEVTQTPSHQVTQMGQEVILRCVPISNHLYFYWYRQILGQKVEFLVSFYNNEISEKSEIFDDQFSVERPDGSNFTLKIRSTKLEDSAMYFCASSEGLADGYEQYFGPGTRLTVT.

The chain links TRBV10-3 to TRBJ1-6; TRBD1 might be the D (5 bases). The CDR3 has 13 residues. CDR1 and CDR2 (germline): ENHRY, SYGVKD. The CDR3 is CAASGPDGSPLHF. The CDR3 DNA is TGTGCGGCTTCGGGGCCAGACGGTTCACCCCTCCACTTT.

This clonotype was seen once. This chain joins TRBV6-1 and TRBJ2-1; TRBD2 agrees at 8 bases. CDR3 length equals 13 residues. The V gene's germline CDR1 is MNHNS and CDR2 SASEGT. Trimming at V came to 7 bases and at J to 6 bases, leaving 5 bases not matched to a gene. This CDR3 is CASTPGGGNEQFF. The CDR3 DNA sequence: TGTGCCAGCACCCCCGGGGGGGGCAATGAGCAGTTCTTC.

In its sample, this clonotype was seen a few times. The rearrangement uses TRBV10-3 and TRBJ1-2; D remains ambiguous. CDR3 length: 13 amino acids. The V end lost 2 bases, the J end lost 2 bases, and 6 bases lay between the germline ends. Per germline, CDR1 ENHRY and CDR2 SYGVKD. The CDR3 protein is CAISEPGNYGYTF. DNA for the CDR3: TGTGCCATCAGTGAGCCGGGAAACTATGGCTACACCTTC.

This clonotype was observed once. The chain recombines TRBV20-1 with TRBJ2-7, with D unclear. The CDR3 spans 12 residues. Germline V gene sequence: CDR1 DFQATT, CDR2 SNEGSKA (reference sequence). Trimming took off 2 bases at V and 0 bases at J, with 5 bases between the two ends. CDR3 amino acids: CSARIFSYEQYF. The CDR3, as DNA: TGCAGTGCTAGAATTTTCTCCTACGAGCAGTACTTC.

This chain uses TRBV20-1 with TRBJ2-7, with D possibly being TRBD1 (6 bases). The CDR3 is 14 amino acids. CDR1 and CDR2 from the germline V gene are DFQATT and SNEGSKA (reference sequence). V was shortened by 5 bases and J by 4 bases, with 18 bases between the two germline ends. The CDR3 DNA reads TGCAGTGCTGGGAGAGGAACAGGGCGGTACGAGCAGTACTTC. Residues: CSAGRGTGRYEQYF.

This clonotype has only a few counts. The chain uses TRBV20-1 and TRBJ2-7; 8 nucleotides line up with TRBD2. The V gene end was trimmed by 1 base and the J gene end by 4 bases; junction bases not matched to a gene: 9. Germline-derived CDR1 and CDR2 are DFQATT and SNEGSKA (reference sequence). CDR3 size: 15 residues. The CDR3 region has the DNA TGCAGTGCTAGAGTGTTGGAGCGGGAGTCTTACGAGCAGTACTTC. Protein sequence: CSARVLERESYEQYF.

This chain connects TRBV20-1 to TRBJ1-5, with 7 bases aligning to TRBD1. CDR1 DFQATT and CDR2 SNEGSKA come from the germline V gene (reference sequence). Unmatched junction bases numbered 7, after V lost 0 bases and J lost 2 bases. This CDR3 is built from 16 residues. CDR3 coding DNA: TGCAGTGCTAGAGATCCACAGGGGAGTGGCAATCAGCCCCAGCATTTT. It translates to CSARDPQGSGNQPQHF.

The chain combines TRBV28 with TRBJ1-2; 9 bases line up with TRBD1. V lost 5 bases to trimming and J lost 6 bases; unmatched junction nucleotides: 10. CDR3 size: 15 residues. Germline CDR1 is MDHEN and CDR2 is SYDVKM. CDR3 in amino acids: CASSTPWTGEDGYTF. In DNA form, the CDR3 reads TGTGCCAGCAGTACCCCTTGGACAGGGGAGGATGGCTACACCTTC.

This clonotype was counted a few times. J is TRBJ2-3 and V is TRBV20-1; D is undetermined. The CDR3 is made up of 12 amino acids. CDR1 is DFQATT and CDR2 is SNEGSKA in the germline V gene (reference sequence). Here the CDR3 DNA reads TGCAGCGTGGGGATGGGCACAGATACGCAGTATTTT. Translated: CSVGMGTDTQYF.

A few counts support this clonotype. The genes are TRBV7-2 and TRBJ2-5; 8 nucleotides line up with TRBD1. Germline-derived CDR1 and CDR2 are SGHTA and FQGNSA. J lost 9 bases, V lost 4 bases, and 16 bases had no gene match. The CDR3 spans 16 residues. Written as DNA, the CDR3 is TGTGCCAGCAGCTCGCCCTCCGACAGGGGAGGTGTGTCCCAGTACTTC. This gives the protein CASSSPSDRGGVSQYF.

This clonotype has a handful of counts. CDR3 region: CATSRDSRNYEQYF. In DNA, the CDR3 is TGTGCCACCAGCAGAGATAGCAGGAACTACGAGCAGTACTTC. The genes are TRBV15 and TRBJ2-7; D unresolved. V was shortened by 0 bases and J by 3 bases, with 9 bases between the two germline ends. The CDR3 contains 14 residues. The germline CDR1 and CDR2 sequences are LNHNV and YYDKDF (reference sequence). Based on the CDR3 plus reference TRBV15 and TRBJ2-7, the full variable domain is DAMVIQNPRYQVTQFGKPVTLSCSQTLNHNVMYWYQQKSSQAPKLLFHYYDKDFNNEADTPDNFQSRRPNTSFCFLDIRSPGLGDTAMYLCATSRDSRNYEQYFGPGTRLTVT.